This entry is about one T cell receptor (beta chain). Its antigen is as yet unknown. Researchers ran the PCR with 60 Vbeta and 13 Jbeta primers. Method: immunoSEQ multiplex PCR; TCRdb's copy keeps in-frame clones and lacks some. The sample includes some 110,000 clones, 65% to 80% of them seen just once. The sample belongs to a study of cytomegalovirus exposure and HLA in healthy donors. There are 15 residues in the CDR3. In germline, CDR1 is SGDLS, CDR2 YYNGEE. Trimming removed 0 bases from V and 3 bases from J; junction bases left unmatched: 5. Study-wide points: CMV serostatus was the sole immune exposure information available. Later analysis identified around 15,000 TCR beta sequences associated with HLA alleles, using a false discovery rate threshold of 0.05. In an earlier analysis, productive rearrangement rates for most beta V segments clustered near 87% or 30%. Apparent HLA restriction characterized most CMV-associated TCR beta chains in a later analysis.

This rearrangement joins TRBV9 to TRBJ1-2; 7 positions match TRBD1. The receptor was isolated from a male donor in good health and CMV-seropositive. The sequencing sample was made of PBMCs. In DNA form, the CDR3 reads TGTGCCAGCAGCGTAGCCGGAGGGGGCGACTATGGCTACACCTTC. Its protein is CASSVAGGGDYGYTF. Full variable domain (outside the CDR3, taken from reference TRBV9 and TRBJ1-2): DSGVTQTPKHLITATGQRVTLRCSPRSGDLSVYWYQQSLDQGLQFLIQYYNGEERAKGNILERFSAQQFPDLHSELNLSSLELGDSALYFCASSVAGGGDYGYTFGSGTRLTVV.